What follows are 13 T cell receptor beta chains derived from one specimen sequenced in a study of T cells in Graves' hyperthyroidism and ophthalmopathy. Authors of the study amplified TCR beta CDR3 regions from RNA transcripts. Using the HTBI primer set, a first-round RT-PCR was run on the TCR CDR3. From the multiplex PCR reads, TCRdb called clonotypes with MiXCR, one entry per CDR3 protein. The sample lists 200,000 to 250,000 distinct CDR3 sequences, about 16% occurring once. The sequencing sample was made of blood. The receptor set was obtained from a woman in her late teens or twenties with Graves' ophthalmopathy.

In this sample, this clonotype turned up a few times. The V call is TRBV5-4, the J call TRBJ2-4; 9 nucleotides line up with TRBD1. The germline V gene has CDR1 SGHNT and CDR2 YYREEE (reference sequence). V lost 2 bases, J lost 9 bases, and 3 bases stayed unmatched. The CDR3 runs 13 residues. CDR3 sequence (DNA): TGTGCCAGCAGCTTCCAGGACAGGGGCATTCAGTACTTC. Its protein is CASSFQDRGIQYF.

This clonotype came up a few times. The chain uses TRBV5-6 and TRBJ1-3; possibly TRBD1 for D (5 bases). Trimming stripped 0 bases from V and 2 bases from J, with 6 bases between. Looked up from germline, CDR1 is SGHDT and CDR2 is YYEEEE. The CDR3 totals 14 residues. CDR3 loop: CASSLEQAGNTIYF. CDR3 DNA sequence: TGTGCCAGCAGCTTGGAACAGGCTGGAAACACCATATATTTT.

This clonotype was found many times. V is TRBV5-6 and J is TRBJ2-1; 8 bases line up with TRBD2. With V trimmed by 6 bases and J by 8 bases, 13 bases remained unmatched. The V gene's germline CDR1 is SGHDT and CDR2 YYEEEE. CDR3 size: 15 residues. CDR3 DNA: TGTGCCAGCACCCTAGCGGGTTGGGTCAGCGATGAGCAGTTCTTC. The encoded protein is CASTLAGWVSDEQFF.

This rearrangement joins TRBV4-3 to TRBJ2-1; a weak D match, TRBD1 (5 bases). The ends were cut back, 6 bases at V and 7 bases at J, with 19 bases in the middle. Germline-derived CDR1 and CDR2 are LGHNA and YSLEER. This CDR3 is 15 amino acids long. CDR3 protein: CASRGQGLVGNEQFF. The DNA for the CDR3 is TGCGCCAGCAGGGGTCAGGGCCTAGTGGGAAATGAGCAGTTCTTC.

There are many counts of this clonotype. The V and J genes are TRBV2 and TRBJ1-2; D is uncertain. This CDR3 region has 12 residues. The ends were cut back, 6 bases at V and 2 bases at J, with 7 bases in the middle. CDR1 SNHLY and CDR2 FYNNEI come from the germline V gene. As DNA, the CDR3 is TGTGCCAGCAGACAACAGAACTATGGCTACACCTTC. This gives the protein CASRQQNYGYTF.

The V gene is TRBV2, the J gene TRBJ1-1, with TRBD1 matching over 7 bases. V gave up 1 base and J gave up 5 bases; unmatched junction bases: 4. The CDR3 is 14 amino acids. Germline lookup yields CDR1 SNHLY and CDR2 FYNNEI. The CDR3 region is CASSEDRGVTEAFF. CDR3 DNA: TGTGCCAGCAGTGAAGACAGGGGAGTGACTGAAGCTTTCTTT.

This clonotype has only a few counts. The V gene is TRBV9, the J gene TRBJ2-7; 9 bases match TRBD2. The CDR3 loop spans 15 amino acids. Trimming at V came to 2 bases and at J to 3 bases, leaving 6 bases not matched to a gene. In germline, CDR1 is SGDLS, CDR2 YYNGEE. This CDR3 is CASSVGLAGNYEQYF. For the CDR3, the DNA is TGTGCCAGCAGCGTGGGGCTAGCGGGAAACTACGAGCAGTACTTC.

This clonotype was seen ten or more times. This sequence joins TRBV7-3 and TRBJ1-2, with a possible D match to TRBD1 (5 bases). Germline V gives CDR1 SGHTA, CDR2 FQGTGA. There are 16 residues in the CDR3. Trimming removed 5 bases at V and 7 bases at J, with 23 bases between. This CDR3 reads CASSPTPPLRDPGYTF. The CDR3 coding sequence is TGTGCCAGCAGCCCAACCCCCCCCCTCAGGGACCCTGGCTACACCTTC. Filled out from reference TRBV7-3 and TRBJ1-2, the complete variable domain reads GAGVSQTPSNKVTEKGKYVELRCDPISGHTALYWYRQSLGQGPEFLIYFQGTGAADDSGLPNDRFFAVRPEGSVSTLKIQRTERGDSAVYLCASSPTPPLRDPGYTFGSGTRLTVV.

Only a few counts were recorded for this clonotype. This sequence joins TRBV13 and TRBJ2-5; possibly TRBD2 for D (6 bases). The V gene lost 3 bases and the J gene lost 3 bases, with 8 bases spanning the gap. Germline V CDR1 and CDR2: PRHDT, FYEKMQ (reference sequence). This CDR3 is built from 13 residues. Here the CDR3 DNA reads TGTGCCAGCAGCTTGCGGGGAAAAGAGACCCAGTACTTC. Amino acid sequence: CASSLRGKETQYF.

The rearrangement joins TRBV2 to TRBJ1-1; 7 positions match TRBD1. This CDR3 has 14 amino acids. In germline, CDR1 is SNHLY, CDR2 FYNNEI. The V and J ends lost 6 bases and 0 bases, in that order; junction bases with no gene match: 4. For the CDR3, the DNA is TGTGCCAGCAGGCTCGGGACAGTGAACACTGAAGCTTTCTTT. Its protein is CASRLGTVNTEAFF.

This clonotype showed up many times. The chain joins TRBV11-2 to TRBJ2-1; TRBD2 aligns across 11 bases. CDR3 length equals 16 residues. V shed 4 bases, J shed 4 bases, and the junction held 6 bases outside the gene matches. The germline V gene has CDR1 SGHAT and CDR2 FQNNGV. The DNA for the CDR3 is TGTGCCAGCAGCTCATTGGGGACTAGCGGTTACAATGAGCAGTTCTTC. Its translation is CASSSLGTSGYNEQFF. Together with reference TRBV11-2 and TRBJ2-1, the CDR3 gives the full variable domain: EAGVAQSPRYKIIEKRQSVAFWCNPISGHATLYWYQQILGQGPKLLIQFQNNGVVDDSQLPKDRFSAERLKGVDSTLKIQPAKLEDSAVYLCASSSLGTSGYNEQFFGPGTRLTVL.

Ten or more counts support this clonotype. The chain combines TRBV2 with TRBJ1-2; 10 bases are shared with TRBD1. The V gene's germline CDR1 is SNHLY and CDR2 FYNNEI. The CDR3 contains 13 residues. V was clipped by 6 bases and J by 3 bases; unmatched bases: 1. CDR3 protein: CASRGTGDYGYTF. The CDR3 DNA sequence: TGTGCCAGCAGAGGGACAGGGGACTATGGCTACACCTTC.

This clonotype was seen repeatedly, ten times or more. This chain links TRBV11-3 with TRBJ1-3; D not certain. Germline V gene sequence: CDR1 SGHNT, CDR2 YENEEA. The CDR3 consists of 14 residues. V was shortened by 0 bases and J by 4 bases, with 7 bases between the two germline ends. The CDR3 loop is CASSLDQGGNTIYF. The CDR3 coding sequence is TGTGCCAGCAGCTTAGATCAAGGGGGAAACACCATATATTTT.